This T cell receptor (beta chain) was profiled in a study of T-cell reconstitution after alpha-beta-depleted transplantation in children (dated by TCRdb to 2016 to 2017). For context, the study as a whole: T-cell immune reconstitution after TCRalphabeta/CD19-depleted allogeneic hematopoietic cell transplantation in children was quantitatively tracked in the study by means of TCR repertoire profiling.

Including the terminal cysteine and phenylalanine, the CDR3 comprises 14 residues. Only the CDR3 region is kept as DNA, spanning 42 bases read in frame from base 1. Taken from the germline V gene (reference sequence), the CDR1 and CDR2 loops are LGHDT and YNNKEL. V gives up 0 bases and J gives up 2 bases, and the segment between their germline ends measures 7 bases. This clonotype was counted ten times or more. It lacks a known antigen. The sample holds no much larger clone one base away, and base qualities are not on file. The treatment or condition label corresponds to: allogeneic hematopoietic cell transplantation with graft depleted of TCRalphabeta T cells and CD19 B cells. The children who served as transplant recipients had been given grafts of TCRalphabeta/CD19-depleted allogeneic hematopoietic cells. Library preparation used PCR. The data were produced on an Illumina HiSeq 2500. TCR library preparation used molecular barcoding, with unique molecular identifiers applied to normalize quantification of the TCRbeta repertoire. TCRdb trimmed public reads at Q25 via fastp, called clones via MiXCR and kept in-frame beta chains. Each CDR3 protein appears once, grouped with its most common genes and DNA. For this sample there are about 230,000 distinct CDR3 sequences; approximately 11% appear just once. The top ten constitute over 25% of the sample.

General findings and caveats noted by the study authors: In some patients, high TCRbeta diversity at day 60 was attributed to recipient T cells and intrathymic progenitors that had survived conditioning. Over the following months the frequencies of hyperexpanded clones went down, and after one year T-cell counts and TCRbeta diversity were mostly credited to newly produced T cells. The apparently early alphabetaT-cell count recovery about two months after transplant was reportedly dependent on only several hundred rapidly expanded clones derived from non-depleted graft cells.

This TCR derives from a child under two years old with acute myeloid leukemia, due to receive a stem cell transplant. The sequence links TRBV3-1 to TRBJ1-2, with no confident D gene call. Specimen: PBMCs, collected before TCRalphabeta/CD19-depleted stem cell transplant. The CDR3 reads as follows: CASSQEGINYGYTF. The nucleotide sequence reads TGTGCCAGCAGCCAAGAGGGGATAAACTATGGCTACACCTTC.